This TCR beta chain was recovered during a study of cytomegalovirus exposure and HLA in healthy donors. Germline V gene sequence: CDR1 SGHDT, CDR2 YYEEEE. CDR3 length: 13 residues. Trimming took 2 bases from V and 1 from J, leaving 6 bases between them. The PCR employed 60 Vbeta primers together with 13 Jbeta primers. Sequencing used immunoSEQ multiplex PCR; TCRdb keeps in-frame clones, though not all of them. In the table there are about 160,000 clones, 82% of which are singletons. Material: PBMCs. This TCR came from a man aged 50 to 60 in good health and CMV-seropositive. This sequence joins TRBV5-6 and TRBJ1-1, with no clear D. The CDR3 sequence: CASSFGANTEAFF. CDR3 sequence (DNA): TGTGCCAGCAGCTTTGGAGCGAACACTGAAGCTTTCTTT.